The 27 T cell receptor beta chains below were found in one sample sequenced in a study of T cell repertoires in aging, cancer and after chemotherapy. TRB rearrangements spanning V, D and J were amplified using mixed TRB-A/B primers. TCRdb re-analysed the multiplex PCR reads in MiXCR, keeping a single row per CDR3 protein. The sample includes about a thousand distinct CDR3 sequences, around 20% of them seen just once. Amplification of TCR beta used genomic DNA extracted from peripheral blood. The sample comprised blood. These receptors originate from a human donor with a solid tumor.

The CDR3 here is CASSQEIAGALLVADTQYF. In nucleotides, the CDR3 is TGCGCCAGCAGCCAAGAAATCGCGGGGGCCCTCCTGGTGGCAGATACGCAGTATTTT. The chain links TRBV4-3 to TRBJ2-3, with D possibly TRBD2 on 7 matching bases. Germline loops: CDR1 LGHNA, CDR2 YSLEER. The CDR3 is 19 amino acids. V gave up 0 bases and J gave up 4 bases, with 23 bases separating them.

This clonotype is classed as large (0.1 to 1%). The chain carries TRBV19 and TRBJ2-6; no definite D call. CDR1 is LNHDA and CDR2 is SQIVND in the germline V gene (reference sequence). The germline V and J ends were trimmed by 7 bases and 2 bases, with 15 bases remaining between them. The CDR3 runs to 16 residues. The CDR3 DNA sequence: TGTGCCAGTACCGATATGCCAGGAGCTGGGGCCAACGTCCTGACTTTC. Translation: CASTDMPGAGANVLTF. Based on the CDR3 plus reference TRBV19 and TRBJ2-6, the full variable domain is DGGITQSPKYLFRKEGQNVTLSCEQNLNHDAMYWYRQDPGQGLRLIYYSQIVNDFQKGDIAEGYSVSREKKESFPLTVTSAQKNPTAFYLCASTDMPGAGANVLTFGAGSRLTVL.

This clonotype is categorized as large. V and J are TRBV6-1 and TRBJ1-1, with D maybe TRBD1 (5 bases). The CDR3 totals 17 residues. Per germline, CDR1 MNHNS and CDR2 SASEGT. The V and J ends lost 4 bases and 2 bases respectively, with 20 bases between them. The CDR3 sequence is CASSVWGRTNPNTEAFF. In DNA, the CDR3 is TGTGCCAGCAGTGTATGGGGCAGGACTAACCCTAACACTGAAGCTTTCTTT.

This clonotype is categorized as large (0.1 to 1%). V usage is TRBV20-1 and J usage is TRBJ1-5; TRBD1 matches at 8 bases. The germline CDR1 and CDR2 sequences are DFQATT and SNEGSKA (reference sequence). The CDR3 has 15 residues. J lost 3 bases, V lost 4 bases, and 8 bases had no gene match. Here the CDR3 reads CSATYRGLDNQPQHF. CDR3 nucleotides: TGCAGTGCTACGTACAGGGGGTTGGACAATCAGCCCCAGCATTTT.

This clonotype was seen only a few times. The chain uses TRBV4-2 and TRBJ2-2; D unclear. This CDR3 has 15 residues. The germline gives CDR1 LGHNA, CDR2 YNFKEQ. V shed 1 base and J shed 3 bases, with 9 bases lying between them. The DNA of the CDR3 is TGTGCCAGCAGCCAAGGCAACACGGACACCGGGGAGCTGTTTTTT. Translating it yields CASSQGNTDTGELFF.

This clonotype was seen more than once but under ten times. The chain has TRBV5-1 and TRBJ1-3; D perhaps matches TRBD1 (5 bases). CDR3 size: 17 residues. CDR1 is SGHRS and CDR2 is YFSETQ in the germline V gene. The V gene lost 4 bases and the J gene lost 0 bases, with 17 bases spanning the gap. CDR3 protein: CASSPQGLALSGNTIYF. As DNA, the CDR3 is TGCGCCAGCAGCCCCCAGGGTTTGGCCCTCTCTGGAAACACCATATATTTT.

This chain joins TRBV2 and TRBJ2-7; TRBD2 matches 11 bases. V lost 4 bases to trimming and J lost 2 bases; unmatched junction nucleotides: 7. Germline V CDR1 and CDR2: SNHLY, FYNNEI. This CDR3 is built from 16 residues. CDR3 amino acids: CASSGELAGGPYEQYF. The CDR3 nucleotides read TGTGCCAGCAGTGGAGAGCTAGCGGGGGGACCCTACGAGCAGTACTTC.

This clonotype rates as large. CDR3 nucleotides: TGTGCCAGCAGTTTGGGACAGGGGAGCTCACCCCTCCACTTT. Encoded protein: CASSLGQGSSPLHF. The genes are TRBV6-5 and TRBJ1-6; TRBD1 aligns across 10 bases. Germline V gene lookup returns CDR1 MNHEY and CDR2 SVGAGI. The ends lost 4 bases at V and 10 bases at J; junction bases unmatched: 4. The CDR3 length is 14 residues.

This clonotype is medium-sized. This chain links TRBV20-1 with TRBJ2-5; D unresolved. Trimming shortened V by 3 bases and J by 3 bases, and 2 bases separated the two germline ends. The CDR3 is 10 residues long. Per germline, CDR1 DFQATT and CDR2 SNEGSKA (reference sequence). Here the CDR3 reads CSARKETQYF. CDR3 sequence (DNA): TGCAGTGCTAGGAAAGAGACCCAGTACTTC.

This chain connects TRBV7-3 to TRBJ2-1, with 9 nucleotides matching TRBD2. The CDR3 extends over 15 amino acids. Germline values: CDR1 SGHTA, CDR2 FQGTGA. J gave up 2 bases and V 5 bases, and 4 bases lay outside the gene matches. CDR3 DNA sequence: TGTGCCAGCAGCAATAGCGGGGGCCCCTACAATGAGCAGTTCTTC. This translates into CASSNSGGPYNEQFF.

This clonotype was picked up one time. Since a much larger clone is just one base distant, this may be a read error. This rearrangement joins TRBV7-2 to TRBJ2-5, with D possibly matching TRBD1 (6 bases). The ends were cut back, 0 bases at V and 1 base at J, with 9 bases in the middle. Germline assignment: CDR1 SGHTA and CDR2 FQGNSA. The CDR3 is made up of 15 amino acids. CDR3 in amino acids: CASSLAWGLQETQYF. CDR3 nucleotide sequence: TGTGCCAGCAGCTTAGCGTGGGGGCTCCAAGAGACCCAGTACTTC.

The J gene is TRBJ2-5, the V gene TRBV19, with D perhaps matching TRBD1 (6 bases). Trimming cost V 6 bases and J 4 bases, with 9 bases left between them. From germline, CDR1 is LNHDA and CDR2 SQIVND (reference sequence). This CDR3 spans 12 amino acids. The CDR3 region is CASSDRRETQYF. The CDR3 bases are TGTGCCAGTAGCGACAGGAGAGAGACCCAGTACTTC.

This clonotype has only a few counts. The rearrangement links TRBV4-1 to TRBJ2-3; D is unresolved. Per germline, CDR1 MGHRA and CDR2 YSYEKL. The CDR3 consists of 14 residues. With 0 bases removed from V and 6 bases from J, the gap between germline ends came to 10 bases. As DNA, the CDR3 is TGCGCCAGCAGCCAAGAGGCCCAGCCCGATACGCAGTATTTT. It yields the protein CASSQEAQPDTQYF.

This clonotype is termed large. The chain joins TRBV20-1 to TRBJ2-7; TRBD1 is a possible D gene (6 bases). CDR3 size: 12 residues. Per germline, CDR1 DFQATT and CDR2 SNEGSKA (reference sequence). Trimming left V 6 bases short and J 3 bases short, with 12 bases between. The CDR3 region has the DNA TGCAGTGCCAACAGGGCCCTCTACGAGCAGTACGTC. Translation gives CSANRALYEQYV.

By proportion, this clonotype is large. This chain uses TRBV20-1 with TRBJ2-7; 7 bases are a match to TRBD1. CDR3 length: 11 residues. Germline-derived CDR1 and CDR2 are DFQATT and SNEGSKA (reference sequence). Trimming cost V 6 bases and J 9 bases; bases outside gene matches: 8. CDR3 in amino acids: CSAIDRVRQYV. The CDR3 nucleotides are TGCAGTGCCATAGACAGGGTGAGGCAGTACGTC.

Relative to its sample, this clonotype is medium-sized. In nucleotides, the CDR3 is TGCAGTGCTCCCCATGGGGCCCCTGGCAATGAGCAGTTCTTC. It encodes CSAPHGAPGNEQFF. This rearrangement joins TRBV20-1 to TRBJ2-1; perhaps TRBD1 as D (5 bases). The CDR3 is 14 residues long. V was shortened by 5 bases and J by 6 bases, with 17 bases between the two germline ends. CDR1 and CDR2 from the germline V gene are DFQATT and SNEGSKA (reference sequence).

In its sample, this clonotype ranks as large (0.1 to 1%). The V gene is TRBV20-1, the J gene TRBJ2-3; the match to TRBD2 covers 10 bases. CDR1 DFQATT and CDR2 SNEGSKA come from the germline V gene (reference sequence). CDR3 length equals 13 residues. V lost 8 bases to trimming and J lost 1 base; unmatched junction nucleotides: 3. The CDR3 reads CSTLAGGTDTQYF. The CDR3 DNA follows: TGCAGTACCCTAGCGGGGGGCACAGATACGCAGTATTTT.

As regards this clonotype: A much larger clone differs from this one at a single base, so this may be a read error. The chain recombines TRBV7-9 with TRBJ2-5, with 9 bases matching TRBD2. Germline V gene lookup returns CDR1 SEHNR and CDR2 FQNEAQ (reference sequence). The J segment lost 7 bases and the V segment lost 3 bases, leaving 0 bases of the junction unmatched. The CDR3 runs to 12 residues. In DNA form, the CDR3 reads TGTGCCAGCAGCTTTAGCGGGGGGACCCAGTACTTC. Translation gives CASSFSGGTQYF.

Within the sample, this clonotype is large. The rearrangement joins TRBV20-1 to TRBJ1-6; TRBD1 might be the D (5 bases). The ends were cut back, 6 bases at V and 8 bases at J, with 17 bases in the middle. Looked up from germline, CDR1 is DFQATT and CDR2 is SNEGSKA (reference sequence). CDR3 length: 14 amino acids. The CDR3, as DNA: TGCAGTGCCACTCCCGGGGGGGATTATTCACCCCTCCACTTT. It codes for CSATPGGDYSPLHF.

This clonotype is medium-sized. The CDR3 here is CATSRDPRSNQPQHF. The CDR3 nucleotides read TGTGCCACCAGCAGAGACCCAAGGTCGAATCAGCCCCAGCATTTT. The rearrangement links TRBV15 to TRBJ1-5; D is ambiguous. V was clipped by 0 bases and J by 4 bases, with 10 bases between them. Per the germline V gene, CDR1 is LNHNV and CDR2 is YYDKDF (reference sequence). This CDR3 is built from 15 residues. The whole variable domain, remainder taken from reference TRBV15 and TRBJ1-5, is DAMVIQNPRYQVTQFGKPVTLSCSQTLNHNVMYWYQQKSSQAPKLLFHYYDKDFNNEADTPDNFQSRRPNTSFCFLDIRSPGLGDTAMYLCATSRDPRSNQPQHFGDGTRLSIL.

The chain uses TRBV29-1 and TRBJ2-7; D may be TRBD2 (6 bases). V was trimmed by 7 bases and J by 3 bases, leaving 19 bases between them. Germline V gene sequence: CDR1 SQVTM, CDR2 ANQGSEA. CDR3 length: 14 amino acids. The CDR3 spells CSADKGVGGYEQYF. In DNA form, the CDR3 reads TGCAGCGCCGACAAAGGGGTCGGGGGCTACGAGCAGTACTTC.

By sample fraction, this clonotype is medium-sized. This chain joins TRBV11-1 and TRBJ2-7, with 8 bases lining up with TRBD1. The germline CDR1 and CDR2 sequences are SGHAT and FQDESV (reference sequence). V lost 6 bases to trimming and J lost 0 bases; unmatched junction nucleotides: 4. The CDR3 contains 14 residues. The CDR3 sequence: CASRGDRHSYEQYF. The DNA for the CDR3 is TGTGCCAGCAGGGGGGACAGGCACTCCTACGAGCAGTACTTC.

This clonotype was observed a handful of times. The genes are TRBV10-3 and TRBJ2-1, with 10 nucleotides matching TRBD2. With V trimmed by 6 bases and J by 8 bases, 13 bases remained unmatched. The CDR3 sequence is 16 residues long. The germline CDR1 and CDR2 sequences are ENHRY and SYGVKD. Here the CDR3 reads CAIRGDSSGGGYEQFF. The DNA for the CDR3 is TGTGCCATCAGGGGGGATTCTAGCGGGGGCGGGTATGAGCAGTTCTTC.

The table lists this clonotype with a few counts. CDR3 sequence: CASSLVQGRRNTIYF. For the CDR3, the DNA is TGTGCCAGCAGTTTAGTACAGGGACGTAGAAACACCATATATTTT. This chain links TRBV12-3 or TRBV12-4 with TRBJ1-3; maybe TRBD1 (6 bases). There are 15 residues in the CDR3. V lost 1 base, J lost 5 bases, and 12 bases lay in between.

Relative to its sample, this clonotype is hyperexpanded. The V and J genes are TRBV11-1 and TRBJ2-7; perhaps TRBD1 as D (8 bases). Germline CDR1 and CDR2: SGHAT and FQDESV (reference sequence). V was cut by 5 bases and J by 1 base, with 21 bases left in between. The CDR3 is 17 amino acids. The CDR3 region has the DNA TGTGCCAGCAGCCCAGCCAATGACAGGGGAGGGTCCTACGAGCAGTACTTC. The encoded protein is CASSPANDRGGSYEQYF.

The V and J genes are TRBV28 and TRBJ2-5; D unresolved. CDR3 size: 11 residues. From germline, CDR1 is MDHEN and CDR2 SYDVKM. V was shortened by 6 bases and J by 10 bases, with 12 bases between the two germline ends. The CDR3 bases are TGTGCCAGCAGGCAAGAGAGAGGCCAGTACTTC. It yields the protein CASRQERGQYF. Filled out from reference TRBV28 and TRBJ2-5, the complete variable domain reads DVKVTQSSRYLVKRTGEKVFLECVQDMDHENMFWYRQDPGLGLRLIYFSYDVKMKEKGDIPEGYSVSREKKERFSLILESASTNQTSMYLCASRQERGQYFGPGTRLLVL.

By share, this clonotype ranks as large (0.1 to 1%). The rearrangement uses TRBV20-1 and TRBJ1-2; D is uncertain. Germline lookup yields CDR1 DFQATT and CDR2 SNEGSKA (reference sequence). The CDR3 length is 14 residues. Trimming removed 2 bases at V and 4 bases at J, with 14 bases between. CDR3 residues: CSARMNWVSYGYTF. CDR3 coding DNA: TGCAGTGCTAGAATGAACTGGGTTTCCTATGGCTACACCTTC.